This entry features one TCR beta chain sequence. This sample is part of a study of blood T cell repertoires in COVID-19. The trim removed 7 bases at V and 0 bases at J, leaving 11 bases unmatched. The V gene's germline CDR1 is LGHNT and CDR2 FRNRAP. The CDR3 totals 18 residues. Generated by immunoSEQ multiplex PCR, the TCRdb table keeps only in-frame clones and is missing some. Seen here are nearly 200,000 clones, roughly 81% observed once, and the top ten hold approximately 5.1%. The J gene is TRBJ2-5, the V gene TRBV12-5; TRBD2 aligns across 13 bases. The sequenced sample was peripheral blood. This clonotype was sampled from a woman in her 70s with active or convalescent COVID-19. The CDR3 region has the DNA TGTGCTAGTGAACCGGGCCTCACTAGCGGGAGGGACCAAGAGACCCAGTACTTC. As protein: CASEPGLTSGRDQETQYF.